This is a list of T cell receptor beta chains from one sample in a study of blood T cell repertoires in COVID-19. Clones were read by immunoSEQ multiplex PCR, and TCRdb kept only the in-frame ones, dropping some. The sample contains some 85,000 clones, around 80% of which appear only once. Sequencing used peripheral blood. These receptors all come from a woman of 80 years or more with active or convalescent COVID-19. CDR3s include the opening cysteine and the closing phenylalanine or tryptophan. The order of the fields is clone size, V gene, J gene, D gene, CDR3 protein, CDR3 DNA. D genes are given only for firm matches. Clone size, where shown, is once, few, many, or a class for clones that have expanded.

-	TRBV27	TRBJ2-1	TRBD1	CASSLGQGGYNEQFF	TGTGCCAGCAGCCTAGGACAGGGAGGCTACAATGAGCAGTTCTTC
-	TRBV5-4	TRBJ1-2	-	CASSPPTTEGGYTF	TGTGCCAGCAGCCCCCCAACGACTGAGGGAGGCTACACCTTC
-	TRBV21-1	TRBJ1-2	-	CASSKGSSGGGSGYTF	TGTGCCAGCAGCAAAGGGTCTTCGGGGGGCGGGAGTGGCTACACCTTC
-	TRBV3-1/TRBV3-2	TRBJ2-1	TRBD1	CASSQGQGDFDEQFF	TGTGCCAGCAGCCAGGGGCAGGGGGATTTCGATGAGCAGTTCTTC
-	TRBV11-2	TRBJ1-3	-	CATMTGVSGNTIYF	TGTGCCACCATGACAGGCGTCTCTGGAAACACCATATATTTT
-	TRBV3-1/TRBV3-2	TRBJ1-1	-	CASSPSAAVAAEAFF	TGTGCCAGCAGCCCGTCGGCGGCAGTGGCGGCTGAAGCTTTCTTT
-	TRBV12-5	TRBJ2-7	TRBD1	CASGLGTGGGEQYF	TGTGCTAGTGGTTTGGGGACAGGGGGCGGAGAGCAGTACTTC
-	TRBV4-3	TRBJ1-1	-	CASSQDPTDTEAFF	TGCGCCAGCAGCCAAGACCCAACAGACACTGAAGCTTTCTTT
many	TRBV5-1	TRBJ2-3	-	CASSSRDKGDTQYF	TGCGCCAGCAGCTCCCGGGACAAAGGAGATACGCAGTATTTT
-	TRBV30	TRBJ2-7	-	CAWSVWSSVLSGSYEQYF	TGTGCCTGGAGTGTGTGGTCCTCGGTTCTTTCTGGTTCCTACGAGCAGTACTTC
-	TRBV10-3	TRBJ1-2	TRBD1	CATTGANYGYTF	TGTGCCACTACAGGGGCCAACTATGGCTACACCTTC
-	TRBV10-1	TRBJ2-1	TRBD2	CASSEGLAGGNEQFF	TGCGCCAGCAGTGAGGGCCTAGCGGGGGGCAATGAGCAGTTCTTC
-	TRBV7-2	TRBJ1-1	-	CASSYGAKSNTEAFF	TGTGCCAGCAGCTATGGGGCGAAGTCTAACACTGAAGCTTTCTTT
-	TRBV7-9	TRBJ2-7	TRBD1	CASSRDRVYEQYF	TGTGCCAGCAGCCGAGACAGGGTCTACGAGCAGTACTTC
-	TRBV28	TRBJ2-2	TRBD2	CASSPPPSGGVLIELFF	TGTGCCAGCAGTCCCCCCCCTAGCGGGGGGGTTCTCATAGAGCTGTTTTTT
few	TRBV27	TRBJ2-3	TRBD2	CASAGGGTTDTQYF	TGTGCCAGCGCGGGAGGAGGGACCACAGATACGCAGTATTTT
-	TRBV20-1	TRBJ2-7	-	CSARWGPEQYF	TGCAGTGCTAGATGGGGGCCCGAGCAGTACTTC
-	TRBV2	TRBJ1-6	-	CASSGQRNSPLHF	TGTGCCAGCAGTGGGCAGAGGAATTCACCCCTCCACTTT
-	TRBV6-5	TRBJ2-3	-	CASSYSRGATDTQYF	TGTGCCAGCAGTTACTCACGGGGGGCCACAGATACGCAGTATTTT
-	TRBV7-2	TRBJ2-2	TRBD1	CASSQPGGQVGELFF	TGTGCCAGCAGCCAACCAGGGGGACAGGTCGGGGAGCTGTTTTTT
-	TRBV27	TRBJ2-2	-	CASSRQTNTGELFF	TGTGCCAGCTCTAGACAGACGAACACCGGGGAGCTGTTTTTT
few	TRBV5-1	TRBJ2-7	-	CASRIKGGGDSYEQYF	TGCGCCAGCCGGATCAAGGGGGGAGGGGACTCCTACGAGCAGTACTTC
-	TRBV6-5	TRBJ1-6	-	CASRGLNYNSPLHF	TGTGCCAGCAGAGGACTGAACTATAATTCACCCCTCCACTTT
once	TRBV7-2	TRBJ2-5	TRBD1	CASSRTGEGTQYF	TGTGCCAGCAGTCGGACAGGGGAGGGGACCCAGTACTTC
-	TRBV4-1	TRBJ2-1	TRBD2	CASSQEAGGRNEQFF	TGCGCCAGCAGCCAAGAAGCGGGGGGGCGGAATGAGCAGTTCTTC
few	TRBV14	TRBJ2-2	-	CASSQGQAYTGELFF	TGTGCCAGCAGCCAAGGACAGGCCTACACCGGGGAGCTGTTTTTT
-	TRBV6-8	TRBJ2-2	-	CASSYAPGQHTGELFF	TGTGCCAGCAGTTACGCCCCCGGACAGCACACCGGGGAGCTGTTTTTT
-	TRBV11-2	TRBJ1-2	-	CASSPGVGTPSTYGYTF	TGTGCCAGCAGCCCGGGGGTCGGGACCCCGTCTACCTATGGCTACACCTTC